This entry lists 26 T cell receptor beta chains sequenced from one sample in a study of CD8 T cells in ankylosing spondylitis. TCRdb independently ran MiXCR on the 5' RACE reads; one entry per CDR3 protein. This sample has about 400,000 distinct CDR3 sequences, with 20% found just once. Material for sequencing was blood, either unsorted or a sorted T cell fraction (not recorded which). Receptors originate from a male donor with ankylosing spondylitis or in good health (not recorded which).

This clonotype showed up just a few times. The genes are TRBV24-1 and TRBJ2-1, with 7 bases that match TRBD1. Germline CDR1 and CDR2: KGHDR and SFDVKD. With 7 bases clipped from V and 8 bases from J, the junction kept 10 bases outside the gene matches. This CDR3 region has 14 residues. The chain's CDR3 is CATSPAYTGDEQFF. CDR3 coding DNA: TGTGCCACCAGCCCGGCCTACACAGGGGATGAGCAGTTCTTC.

The sample holds a few counts of this clonotype. The chain has TRBV20-1 and TRBJ2-1; 10 bases fit TRBD2. CDR3 length: 15 residues. J was trimmed by 4 bases and V by 6 bases; bases with no gene match: 9. The germline V gene encodes CDR1 DFQATT and CDR2 SNEGSKA (reference sequence). CDR3 DNA: TGCAGTGCCCTGGATGGACTAGCGGATTACAATGAGCAGTTCTTC. The encoded protein is CSALDGLADYNEQFF.

The chain carries TRBV9 and TRBJ2-1, with TRBD2 matching over 8 bases. Germline CDR1 SGDLS, CDR2 YYNGEE. V dropped 0 bases and J dropped 5; count of bases not matched to a gene: 7. CDR3 size: 16 residues. For the CDR3, the DNA is TGTGCCAGCAGCGTAGTTCGGGGGGGGGCCAACAATGAGCAGTTCTTC. Protein product: CASSVVRGGANNEQFF.

J is TRBJ2-7 and V is TRBV20-1, with 8 bases that match TRBD1. Trimming at V came to 6 bases and at J to 3 bases, leaving 7 bases not matched to a gene. Germline lookup yields CDR1 DFQATT and CDR2 SNEGSKA (reference sequence). The CDR3 consists of 13 residues. DNA of the CDR3: TGCAGTGCCCCCGGGACAGGTTACTACGAGCAGTACTTC. Its translation: CSAPGTGYYEQYF.

The V gene is TRBV7-9, the J gene TRBJ2-1, with a weak D call TRBD1 (6 bases). The germline V gene has CDR1 SEHNR and CDR2 FQNEAQ (reference sequence). The CDR3 has 14 residues. V was shortened by 5 bases and J by 1 base, with 9 bases between the two germline ends. CDR3 amino acids: CASSKGVSYNEQFF. In nucleotides, the CDR3 is TGTGCCAGCAGCAAGGGGGTTTCCTACAATGAGCAGTTCTTC.

This sequence joins TRBV13 and TRBJ2-3, with a possible D match to TRBD1 (6 bases). The CDR3 totals 14 residues. Germline V gene data show CDR1 as PRHDT and CDR2 as FYEKMQ (reference sequence). CDR3 region: CATQLEGDTDTQYF. CDR3 bases: TGTGCGACCCAACTCGAGGGGGACACAGATACGCAGTATTTT. The whole variable domain, filled in from reference TRBV13 and TRBJ2-3, reads AAGVIQSPRHLIKEKRETATLKCYPIPRHDTVYWYQQGPGQDPQFLISFYEKMQSDKGSIPDRFSAQQFSDYHSELNMSSLELGDSALYFCATQLEGDTDTQYFGPGTRLTVL.

This clonotype showed up just a few times. CDR3 amino acids: CSAPKEGGELFF. The DNA of the CDR3 is TGCAGCGCCCCTAAGGAGGGCGGGGAGCTGTTTTTT. The J gene is TRBJ2-2, the V gene TRBV29-1, with D maybe TRBD2 (6 bases). Per the germline V gene, CDR1 is SQVTM and CDR2 is ANQGSEA. The CDR3 spans 12 residues. V was trimmed by 7 bases and J by 7 bases, leaving 13 bases between them.

This clonotype was picked up a small number of times. V gene TRBV27 combines with J gene TRBJ2-7, with TRBD1 identical over 11 bases. Germline V gene data show CDR1 as MNHEY and CDR2 as SMNVEV (reference sequence). The CDR3 totals 12 residues. The ends lost 5 bases at V and 11 bases at J; junction bases unmatched: 5. In nucleotides, the CDR3 is TGTGCCAGCAGTCTGGGACAGGGGGAGAAGTACTTC. Translating gives CASSLGQGEKYF.

In this sample, this clonotype turned up a few times. The gene calls are TRBV3-1 and TRBJ2-7; D is unresolved. This CDR3 comprises 16 residues. With 0 bases removed from V and 2 bases from J, the gap between germline ends came to 14 bases. Germline CDR1 and CDR2: LGHDT and YNNKEL (reference sequence). CDR3 in amino acids: CASSQDRTVETYEQYF. The CDR3 coding sequence is TGTGCCAGCAGCCAAGATAGGACCGTCGAAACCTACGAGCAGTACTTC.

Points on this clonotype: Lacking the conserved final phenylalanine or tryptophan, this CDR3 likely reflects a read error. The rearrangement links TRBV12-3 or TRBV12-4 to TRBJ2-2, with 7 bases identical to TRBD1. The CDR3 loop spans 15 amino acids. V was clipped by 7 bases and J by 4 bases; unmatched bases: 9. The CDR3 reads CASNAGTVRTGELFL. The CDR3 nucleotides read TGTGCCAGCAACGCCGGGACAGTGCGCACCGGGGAGCTGTTTTTG.

This clonotype was observed a few times. The J gene is TRBJ2-1, the V gene TRBV2, with a weak D call TRBD1 (6 bases). The V end lost 8 bases, the J end lost 4 bases, and 12 bases lay between the germline ends. This CDR3 comprises 13 residues. Looked up from germline, CDR1 is SNHLY and CDR2 is FYNNEI. The CDR3, as DNA: TGTGCCAGCGGGGGCGATGCTTACAATGAGCAGTTCTTC. This sequence encodes CASGGDAYNEQFF.

The rearrangement joins TRBV5-1 to TRBJ2-5; D is unresolved. Germline values: CDR1 SGHRS, CDR2 YFSETQ. This CDR3 contains 15 residues. V shed 0 bases and J shed 3 bases, with 12 bases lying between them. CDR3 nucleotides: TGCGCCAGCAGCTTGGCCTTTAGGGTAGAAGAGACCCAGTACTTC. This sequence encodes CASSLAFRVEETQYF. The variable domain in full, completed from reference TRBV5-1 and TRBJ2-5, reads KAGVTQTPRYLIKTRGQQVTLSCSPISGHRSVSWYQQTPGQGLQFLFEYFSETQRNKGNFPGRFSGRQFSNSRSEMNVSTLELGDSALYLCASSLAFRVEETQYFGPGTRLLVL.

This clonotype was seen a handful of times. The rearrangement uses TRBV3-1 and TRBJ2-1, with D hard to call. This CDR3 has 11 amino acids. Germline V gives CDR1 LGHDT, CDR2 YNNKEL (reference sequence). V was shortened by 5 bases and J by 6 bases, with 5 bases between the two germline ends. The CDR3 protein is CASSTRNEQFF. CDR3 nucleotides: TGTGCCAGCAGCACCCGCAATGAGCAGTTCTTC.

This rearrangement joins TRBV4-1 to TRBJ2-2; 7 bases match TRBD1. Germline trimming cut 5 bases from V and 6 bases from J; bases unmatched to any gene: 9. This CDR3 spans 15 amino acids. The V gene's germline CDR1 is MGHRA and CDR2 YSYEKL. CDR3 bases: TGCGCCAGCAGCTGGGAGCACAGGGGTGCCGGGGAGCTGTTTTTT. Its protein product is CASSWEHRGAGELFF.

This clonotype was detected a few times. V usage is TRBV10-3 and J usage is TRBJ2-1, with 7 bases aligning to TRBD1. Losses at the gene ends were 4 bases for V and 4 bases for J; bases not matched to a gene: 10. Germline V gives CDR1 ENHRY, CDR2 SYGVKD. This CDR3 has 16 residues. The CDR3 DNA reads TGTGCCATCAGTGGCCATACAGGGGTCCTGTACAATGAGCAGTTCTTC. This encodes CAISGHTGVLYNEQFF.

This clonotype was seen more than once but under ten times. The rearrangement links TRBV12-3 or TRBV12-4 to TRBJ2-7; D not certain. This CDR3 is 13 amino acids long. Trimming left V 5 bases short and J 3 bases short, with 11 bases between. CDR3 in DNA: TGTGCCAGCAGTCCATGGGCTTTCTACGAGCAGTACTTC. Translating gives CASSPWAFYEQYF.

The chain is built from TRBV20-1 and TRBJ2-2; 13 bases line up with TRBD2. The CDR3 is made up of 16 amino acids. Per germline, CDR1 DFQATT and CDR2 SNEGSKA (reference sequence). Losses at the gene ends were 4 bases for V and 6 bases for J; bases not matched to a gene: 8. This CDR3 is CSAKPGLAGLAGELFF. In DNA form, the CDR3 reads TGCAGTGCTAAGCCGGGACTAGCGGGGTTGGCCGGGGAGCTGTTTTTT.

This clonotype came up a few times. This sequence joins TRBV25-1 and TRBJ2-1, with D unclear. The V and J ends lost 5 bases and 9 bases respectively, with 11 bases between them. This CDR3 has 12 residues. Germline CDR1 is MGHDK and CDR2 is SYGVNS. The CDR3 DNA is TGTGCCAGCAGTTCCGTATGGCCTGAGCAGTTCTTC. Protein sequence: CASSSVWPEQFF. Looking up the rest from reference TRBV25-1 and TRBJ2-1 gives the full variable domain: EADIYQTPRYLVIGTGKKITLECSQTMGHDKMYWYQQDPGMELHLIHYSYGVNSTEKGDLSSESTVSRIRTEHFPLTLESARPSHTSQYLCASSSVWPEQFFGPGTRLTVL.

This rearrangement joins TRBV10-2 to TRBJ2-5; 7 bases align to TRBD1. Germline CDR1 WSHSY, CDR2 SAAADI. The trim removed 11 bases at V and 7 bases at J, leaving 16 bases unmatched. The CDR3 is 14 residues long. The CDR3 spells CAGSEQGWGGTQYF. The CDR3 DNA follows: TGCGCCGGGTCTGAACAGGGGTGGGGTGGGACCCAGTACTTC.

The gene calls are TRBV12-3 or TRBV12-4 and TRBJ2-7, with TRBD1 identical over 9 bases. CDR3 length: 17 residues. V lost 6 bases to trimming and J lost 4 bases; unmatched junction nucleotides: 16. In DNA, the CDR3 is TGTGCCAGCAGCCTGCCCGGGTCCGGGACAGGGAAGTACGAGCAGTACTTC. As protein: CASSLPGSGTGKYEQYF.

There are a few counts of this clonotype. CDR3 amino acids: CASSAGQGVSYNEQFF. CDR3 bases: TGTGCCAGCAGTGCGGGACAAGGGGTGTCCTACAATGAGCAGTTCTTC. This sequence joins TRBV2 and TRBJ2-1; D might be TRBD1 (6 bases). The V end was cut by 4 bases, the J end by 1 base, with 14 bases between. The CDR3 is made up of 16 amino acids. The V gene's germline CDR1 is SNHLY and CDR2 FYNNEI.

This clonotype was seen a handful of times. V usage is TRBV6-1 and J usage is TRBJ2-7, with D possibly being TRBD1 (6 bases). CDR1 is MNHNS and CDR2 is SASEGT in the germline V gene. Trimming cost V 4 bases and J 3 bases, with 10 bases left between them. The CDR3 runs to 13 residues. This CDR3 is CASSARDIYEQYF. CDR3 in DNA: TGTGCCAGCAGTGCCCGGGACATCTACGAGCAGTACTTC.

V gene TRBV5-6 combines with J gene TRBJ2-5; 8 positions agree with TRBD2. Germline V lookup: CDR1 SGHDT, CDR2 YYEEEE. With 7 bases clipped from V and 1 base from J, the junction kept 9 bases outside the gene matches. The CDR3 contains 15 residues. CDR3 amino acids: CASGGSGGGQETQYF. CDR3 nucleotides: TGTGCCAGCGGGGGCAGCGGGGGAGGCCAAGAGACCCAGTACTTC.

This clonotype showed up just a few times. The rearrangement uses TRBV12-3 or TRBV12-4 and TRBJ2-7; 8 bases fit TRBD2. Losses at the gene ends were 9 bases for V and 2 bases for J; bases not matched to a gene: 6. The CDR3 runs 13 residues. CDR3 coding DNA: TGTGCCAGTTCGGTCGGGGGGGCCTACGAGCAGTACTTC. Protein: CASSVGGAYEQYF.

This clonotype was detected a few times. The chain carries TRBV27 and TRBJ2-1; 9 bases agree with TRBD1. Per germline, CDR1 MNHEY and CDR2 SMNVEV (reference sequence). CDR3 length equals 15 residues. After removal of 2 bases from V and 5 bases from J, the junction contained 4 bases not matched to a gene. CDR3 protein: CASSLGTGFNNEQFF. CDR3 sequence (DNA): TGTGCCAGCAGTTTAGGGACAGGGTTTAACAATGAGCAGTTCTTC.

This chain links TRBV7-8 with TRBJ2-7; D possibly corresponds to TRBD2 (5 bases). CDR1 SGHVS and CDR2 FQNEAQ come from the germline V gene. Deletions cut 2 bases from V and 3 bases from J, with 17 bases between. CDR3 size: 16 residues. The CDR3 nucleotides are TGTGCCAGCAGCTTAAACCGGGTCGGAGACTACTACGAGCAGTACTTC. Amino acid sequence: CASSLNRVGDYYEQYF.